This entry lists 8 T cell receptor beta chains sequenced from one sample in a study of prognosis after radiotherapy for stage I lung cancer. Genomic DNA was subjected to two-round multiplex PCR for amplification of TCR beta CDR3. Every TRBV and TRBJ gene had its own specific primer in first-round PCR. TCRdb passed the multiplex PCR reads through MiXCR, listing each CDR3 protein once. Altogether more than 30,000 distinct CDR3 sequences are present, 35% to 45% being singletons, with the ten largest covering 15%. Sequencing used PBMCs, obtained before or after stereotactic body radiation therapy (not recorded which). The origin of the receptors is a donor over 45 with non-small cell lung cancer.

Ten or more counts support this clonotype. CDR3 loop: CASSPGGDQPQHF. CDR3 in DNA: TGTGCCAGCAGCCCAGGGGGCGATCAGCCCCAGCATTTT. This rearrangement joins TRBV11-2 to TRBJ1-5; 8 bases are a match to TRBD1. Germline V gives CDR1 SGHAT, CDR2 FQNNGV. V shed 5 bases, J shed 5 bases, and the junction held 2 bases outside the gene matches. This CDR3 region has 13 residues.

This clonotype has a count of ten or more. The V gene is TRBV28, the J gene TRBJ2-4; D is uncertain. This CDR3 is 16 amino acids long. With 6 bases removed from V and 0 bases from J, the gap between germline ends came to 15 bases. Germline-derived CDR1 and CDR2 are MDHEN and SYDVKM. CDR3 in DNA: TGTGCCAGCAGCCGGGCCCGAGACCTAGCCAAAAACATTCAGTACTTC. It specifies CASSRARDLAKNIQYF. Based on the CDR3 plus reference TRBV28 and TRBJ2-4, the full variable domain is DVKVTQSSRYLVKRTGEKVFLECVQDMDHENMFWYRQDPGLGLRLIYFSYDVKMKEKGDIPEGYSVSREKKERFSLILESASTNQTSMYLCASSRARDLAKNIQYFGAGTRLSVL.

This clonotype was detected ten times or more. The chain joins TRBV6-2 or TRBV6-3 to TRBJ1-1, with D possibly TRBD1 on 5 matching bases. This CDR3 contains 16 residues. The germline V gene encodes CDR1 MNHEY and CDR2 SVGEGT. V was shortened by 6 bases and J by 1 base, with 18 bases between the two germline ends. CDR3 bases: TGTGCCAGCAGCCGGGGGTCAGGGCTGGGGAACACTGAAGCTTTCTTT. This translates into CASSRGSGLGNTEAFF.

This clonotype came up many times. V usage is TRBV5-6 and J usage is TRBJ2-5; D possibly corresponds to TRBD1 (5 bases). Trimming removed 0 bases at V and 4 bases at J, with 16 bases between. This CDR3 spans 16 amino acids. Germline CDR1 and CDR2: SGHDT and YYEEEE. The CDR3 sequence is CASSLGPGLTGETQYF. The CDR3 nucleotides are TGTGCCAGCAGCTTGGGTCCAGGGCTGACCGGAGAGACCCAGTACTTC.

This clonotype has a count of ten or more. At one end the junction does not follow the germline gene, possibly because of a read error. J is TRBJ2-7 and V is TRBV9; a possible D gene is TRBD2 (5 bases). CDR1 SGDLS and CDR2 YYNGEE come from the germline V gene. This CDR3 has 15 amino acids. In nucleotides, the CDR3 is TGTGCCAGCAGCGTAGCTCCAGCGGAGTCCTACGAGCGGTACTTC. This codes for CASSVAPAESYERYF.

About this clonotype: A far larger clone lies a single base away; this is likely a read error. V and J are TRBV19 and TRBJ2-5; maybe TRBD1 (6 bases). The end of the DNA fits TRBJ2-1 better, so the J call may be wrong. Germline CDR1 LNHDA, CDR2 SQIVND (reference sequence). The CDR3 totals 14 residues. CDR3 loop: CASTMGALGNEQFF. The CDR3 nucleotides read TGTGCCAGTACTATGGGGGCCCTTGGGAATGAGCAGTTCTTC.

Worth noting for this clonotype: A far larger clone is just one base off, so this is likely a read error. J is TRBJ2-3 and V is TRBV6-9; 11 bases are shared with TRBD2. This CDR3 is built from 18 residues. V shed 3 bases and J 6 bases; nucleotides not matched to a gene: 14. CDR1 is MNHGY, CDR2 SVAAGI, per germline. DNA of the CDR3: TGTGCCAGCAGTTACGGAATAGCGGGGGGGCCGGCGTCGGATACGCAGTATTTT. It codes for CASSYGIAGGPASDTQYF.

Regarding this clonotype: Compared with germline, one end of the junction differs, possibly owing to a read error. The chain recombines TRBV20-1 with TRBJ2-4, with a tentative D call TRBD1 (6 bases). The CDR3 loop spans 13 amino acids. The germline CDR1 and CDR2 sequences are DFQATT and SNEGSKA (reference sequence). CDR3 in amino acids: CSAIDKGVDIQHF. The DNA of the CDR3 is TGCAGTGCTATAGATAAGGGGGTGGACATTCAGCACTTC.